What follows is one T cell receptor beta chain and its context. The data are from a study of T cell changes during pregnancy in multiple sclerosis. The J segment lost 1 base and the V segment lost 4 bases, leaving 8 bases of the junction unmatched. The CDR3 consists of 16 residues. The germline CDR1 and CDR2 sequences are MNHNY and SVGAGI (reference sequence). Sequenced by immunoSEQ multiplex PCR; TCRdb stores in-frame clones only, minus some. The table lists around 96,000 clones, roughly 94% of them singletons, with over 1.5% in the top ten. This clonotype originated in a female donor in good health, enrolled as a control in a pregnancy study. The sample in question was peripheral blood, obtained after pregnancy. This sequence joins TRBV6-6 and TRBJ1-1; 8 bases are shared with TRBD1. Written as DNA, the CDR3 is TGTGCCAGCAGTTCGGGACAGGTGATAACGAACACTGAAGCTTTCTTT. This translates into CASSSGQVITNTEAFF.